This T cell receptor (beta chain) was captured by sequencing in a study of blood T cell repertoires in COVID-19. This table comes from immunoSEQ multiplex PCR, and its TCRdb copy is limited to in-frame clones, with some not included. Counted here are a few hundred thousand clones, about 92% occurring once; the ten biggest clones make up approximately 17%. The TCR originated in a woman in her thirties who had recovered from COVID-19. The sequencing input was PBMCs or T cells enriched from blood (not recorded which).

CDR3 nucleotide sequence: TGTGCCAGCAGCTTACGGACAGGGATAACTGGCTACACCTTC. This encodes CASSLRTGITGYTF. The chain carries TRBV11-2 and TRBJ1-2, with 8 nucleotides matching TRBD1. This CDR3 comprises 14 residues. V trimming: 2 bases; J trimming: 7 bases; junction bases outside the gene matches: 6. Per the germline V gene, CDR1 is SGHAT and CDR2 is FQNNGV.